Each of the 30 T cell receptor beta chains below was sequenced from the same sample in a study of CD8+CD57+ T cells in acquired aplastic anemia. The TCR beta profiling, which covered VDJ combination and CDR3 sequence, was carried out using genomic DNA as the template. TCRdb recomputed calls from the reads with MiXCR, one row per CDR3 protein. Found here are 300,000 or so distinct CDR3 sequences, roughly half of them singletons; the top ten hold approximately 8.2%. The specimen was sorted CD4+, CD8+, or CD8+CD57+ T cells (not recorded which) from PBMCs. These receptors all come from a human donor with severe aplastic anemia or a healthy control (not recorded which).

Only one count was recorded for this clonotype. V and J are TRBV5-1 and TRBJ2-7; 9 bases map to TRBD1. The CDR3 length is 16 residues. Germline assignment: CDR1 SGHRS and CDR2 YFSETQ. V gave up 0 bases and J gave up 7 bases; unmatched junction bases: 11. The CDR3 DNA sequence: TGCGCCAGCAGCTTGGTACAGGGGGCCCTCGGGGGGGAGCAGTACTTC. Protein sequence: CASSLVQGALGGEQYF. Full variable domain (missing parts from reference TRBV5-1 and TRBJ2-7): KAGVTQTPRYLIKTRGQQVTLSCSPISGHRSVSWYQQTPGQGLQFLFEYFSETQRNKGNFPGRFSGRQFSNSRSEMNVSTLELGDSALYLCASSLVQGALGGEQYFGPGTRLTVT.

CDR3 loop: CASSILYSFSLELAGGRGTDTQYF. The CDR3 region has the DNA TGTGCCAGCAGCATACTTTACTCTTTTTCGCTGGAACTAGCGGGAGGGCGGGGCACAGATACGCAGTATTTT. The chain employs TRBV7-9 and TRBJ2-3; the match to TRBD2 covers 13 bases. CDR3 length: 24 amino acids. The germline gives CDR1 SEHNR, CDR2 FQNEAQ (reference sequence). The V segment lost 5 bases and the J segment 1 base; nucleotides outside the gene matches: 27.

Ten or more counts support this clonotype. V usage is TRBV4-3 and J usage is TRBJ2-3, with D possibly called TRBD1 or TRBD2 (5 bases each). Trimming removed 0 bases from V and 14 bases from J, with 15 bases in between. Germline V CDR1 and CDR2: LGHNA, YSLEER. The CDR3 is 13 residues long. The CDR3 DNA reads TGCGCCAGCAGCCAAGATGGGGCTAGCACGAGGTATTTT. This codes for CASSQDGASTRYF.

The CDR3: CASVLNTGELFF. The CDR3 DNA follows: TGTGCTAGTGTCCTAAACACCGGGGAGCTGTTTTTT. The chain employs TRBV7-7 and TRBJ2-2; unclear D gene. The length of the CDR3 is 12 residues. Looked up from germline, CDR1 is SSHAT and CDR2 is FNYEAQ (reference sequence).

This clonotype was observed many times. V is TRBV9 and J is TRBJ1-5; D is perhaps TRBD1 (6 bases). The CDR3 has 14 amino acids. The V gene lost 0 bases and the J gene lost 5 bases, with 9 bases spanning the gap. From germline, CDR1 is SGDLS and CDR2 YYNGEE. In DNA, the CDR3 is TGTGCCAGCAGCGTAGGTGGGGGCGATCAGCCCCAGCATTTT. This sequence encodes CASSVGGGDQPQHF.

This clonotype was observed a handful of times. The chain recombines TRBV30 with TRBJ2-3, with D unresolved. This CDR3 spans 17 amino acids. Looked up from germline, CDR1 is GTSNPN and CDR2 is SVGIG (reference sequence). With 4 bases removed from V and 1 base from J, the gap between germline ends came to 21 bases. Here the CDR3 reads CAWNTQRTLLGTDTQYF. CDR3 nucleotide sequence: TGTGCCTGGAATACACAACGGACCCTCCTGGGCACAGATACGCAGTATTTT. Based on the CDR3 plus reference TRBV30 and TRBJ2-3, the full variable domain is SQTIHQWPATLVQPVGSPLSLECTVEGTSNPNLYWYRQAAGRGLQLLFYSVGIGQISSEVPQNLSASRPQDRQFILSSKKLLLSDSGFYLCAWNTQRTLLGTDTQYFGPGTRLTVL.

This clonotype was detected many times. This chain uses TRBV18 with TRBJ1-6; D gene unclear. V lost 2 bases, J lost 10 bases, and 21 bases lay in between. Germline V gene sequence: CDR1 KGHSH, CDR2 LQKENI. CDR3 length: 17 amino acids. The CDR3 DNA reads as TGTGCCAGCTCACCAACCCGGGTTGAGGGTCGGAGGTCACCCCTCCACTTT. Protein product: CASSPTRVEGRRSPLHF.

This clonotype was picked up many times. The rearrangement joins TRBV6-6 to TRBJ1-5; no firm D call. Trimming left V 4 bases short and J 9 bases short, with 10 bases between. Germline CDR1 and CDR2: MNHNY and SVGAGI (reference sequence). CDR3 length: 12 amino acids. CDR3 sequence: CASSWPGGPQHF. CDR3 in DNA: TGTGCCAGCAGTTGGCCCGGAGGGCCCCAGCATTTT.

This rearrangement joins TRBV7-2 to TRBJ2-2; no clear D. V gave up 4 bases and J gave up 3 bases, with 21 bases separating them. Germline V gene sequence: CDR1 SGHTA, CDR2 FQGNSA. CDR3 size: 18 residues. CDR3 region: CASSSRLRTMMHTGELFF. The CDR3 DNA reads as TGTGCCAGCAGCTCAAGACTTAGAACGATGATGCACACCGGGGAGCTGTTTTTT.

The CDR3 protein is CASSFGGAVTGELFF. The CDR3 DNA follows: TGTGCCAGCAGCTTCGGTGGGGCCGTTACCGGGGAGCTGTTTTTT. The chain combines TRBV6-6 with TRBJ2-2; D may be TRBD1 (5 bases). V was trimmed by 6 bases and J by 5 bases, leaving 16 bases between them. This CDR3 is 15 amino acids long. Per the germline V gene, CDR1 is MNHNY and CDR2 is SVGAGI (reference sequence).

This rearrangement joins TRBV15 to TRBJ1-2; TRBD1 is a possible D gene (6 bases). The germline gives CDR1 LNHNV, CDR2 YYDKDF (reference sequence). V was pared by 0 bases and J by 4 bases, with 9 bases between. The CDR3 totals 14 residues. This chain's CDR3 is CATSREGAIYGYTF. The CDR3 region has the DNA TGTGCCACCAGCAGAGAGGGGGCGATCTATGGCTACACCTTC.

A remark on this clonotype: No conserved phenylalanine or tryptophan is present at the end of the CDR3, so a read error is the likely explanation. The rearrangement joins TRBV9 to TRBJ2-1; D not certain. Per the germline V gene, CDR1 is SGDLS and CDR2 is YYNGEE. CDR3 size: 15 residues. V was trimmed by 0 bases and J by 4 bases, leaving 11 bases between them. The CDR3 here is CASSVEVIGYNEQFC. Written as DNA, the CDR3 is TGTGCCAGCAGCGTAGAAGTGATCGGATACAATGAGCAGTTCTGC.

The chain recombines TRBV5-1 with TRBJ1-1; TRBD1 might be the D (5 bases). CDR1 and CDR2 (germline): SGHRS, YFSETQ. CDR3 length: 13 residues. V lost 6 bases and J lost 8, with 17 bases in between. CDR3 in amino acids: CASTVIAGGEAFF. For the CDR3, the DNA is TGCGCCAGCACCGTCATAGCGGGGGGAGAAGCTTTCTTT. Using reference TRBV5-1 and TRBJ1-1 for the parts outside the CDR3, the full variable domain is KAGVTQTPRYLIKTRGQQVTLSCSPISGHRSVSWYQQTPGQGLQFLFEYFSETQRNKGNFPGRFSGRQFSNSRSEMNVSTLELGDSALYLCASTVIAGGEAFFGQGTRLTVV.

This clonotype has only one observation. The gene calls are TRBV29-1 and TRBJ2-5; D unclear. CDR1 is SQVTM, CDR2 ANQGSEA, per germline. Trimming stripped 8 bases from V and 5 bases from J, with 9 bases between. This CDR3 region has 10 residues. The CDR3 loop is CSLMSETQYF. CDR3 coding DNA: TGCAGCTTGATGAGCGAGACCCAGTACTTC.

The rearrangement links TRBV6-2 or TRBV6-3 to TRBJ1-5; D uncertain. In germline, CDR1 is MNHEY, CDR2 SVGEGT. The CDR3 runs to 14 residues. Trimming took 6 bases from V and 3 from J, leaving 12 bases between them. The CDR3, as DNA: TGTGCCAGCAGCCGTACATTAGACAATCAGCCCCAGCATTTT. This sequence encodes CASSRTLDNQPQHF.

This clonotype was found many times. V usage is TRBV3-1 and J usage is TRBJ1-1; D perhaps matches TRBD1 (6 bases). The length of the CDR3 is 13 residues. Trimming took off 6 bases at V and 5 bases at J, with 13 bases between the two ends. Germline CDR1 and CDR2: LGHDT and YNNKEL (reference sequence). The CDR3 DNA is TGTGCCAGCAGGCCTACAGGGATGACTGAAGCTTTCTTT. Its protein is CASRPTGMTEAFF.

In this sample, this clonotype turned up many times. The chain joins TRBV6-5 to TRBJ1-1, with D hard to call. Germline CDR1 MNHEY, CDR2 SVGAGI. This CDR3 is built from 14 residues. V gave up 0 bases and J gave up 1 base, with 6 bases separating them. CDR3 nucleotides: TGTGCCAGCAGTTACTCAGTTGGGAACACTGAAGCTTTCTTT. Protein product: CASSYSVGNTEAFF.

The J gene is TRBJ2-1, the V gene TRBV7-2; the D gene could be TRBD1 or TRBD2 (6 bases each). Per germline, CDR1 SGHTA and CDR2 FQGNSA. The V and J ends lost 5 bases and 0 bases respectively, with 14 bases between them. This CDR3 spans 16 amino acids. The CDR3 loop reads CASSQRGPGSYNEQFF. Written as DNA, the CDR3 is TGTGCCAGCAGCCAACGGGGGCCGGGCTCCTACAATGAGCAGTTCTTC.

For this clonotype: No conserved phenylalanine or tryptophan is present at the end of the CDR3, so a read error is the likely explanation. This sequence joins TRBV5-6 and TRBJ2-5, with D perhaps TRBD2 (5 bases). This CDR3 comprises 14 residues. In germline, CDR1 is SGHDT, CDR2 YYEEEE. The V gene lost 0 bases and the J gene lost 6 bases, with 12 bases spanning the gap. This chain's CDR3 is CASSLAASRKTQYS. CDR3 DNA sequence: TGTGCCAGCAGCTTGGCGGCTAGCCGAAAGACCCAGTACTCC.

This clonotype was counted many times. The V call is TRBV11-2, the J call TRBJ2-1, with D perhaps matching TRBD2 (5 bases). Trimming left V 5 bases short and J 2 bases short, with 13 bases between. This CDR3 contains 15 residues. CDR1 and CDR2 from the germline V gene are SGHAT and FQNNGV. The CDR3 DNA sequence: TGTGCCAGCAGCCCTGGACTGGAAACCTACAATGAGCAGTTCTTC. This encodes CASSPGLETYNEQFF.

V is TRBV12-3 or TRBV12-4 and J is TRBJ2-5; unclear D gene. Trimming pared 3 bases from V and 4 bases from J, leaving 18 bases between. The CDR3 sequence is 16 residues long. The CDR3: CASSFRLPVIRETQYF. The CDR3 DNA follows: TGTGCCAGCAGTTTTAGGTTACCAGTCATAAGAGAGACCCAGTACTTC.

This clonotype was observed once. The J gene is TRBJ2-2, the V gene TRBV12-3 or TRBV12-4; TRBD2 agrees at 9 bases. J was trimmed by 0 bases and V by 7 bases; bases with no gene match: 3. The CDR3 is made up of 15 amino acids. The CDR3 sequence: CASNIAGANTGELFF. CDR3 coding DNA: TGTGCCAGCAACATAGCGGGGGCGAACACCGGGGAGCTGTTTTTT.

This clonotype was found many times. J is TRBJ2-5 and V is TRBV24-1, with D possibly called TRBD1 or TRBD2 (5 bases each). Trimming took 7 bases from V and 2 from J, leaving 19 bases between them. The CDR3 totals 16 residues. Looked up from germline, CDR1 is KGHDR and CDR2 is SFDVKD. CDR3 coding DNA: TGTGCCACCAGATTATCCTCCGGGACCGGGCAAGAGACCCAGTACTTC. This sequence encodes CATRLSSGTGQETQYF.

This chain joins TRBV7-8 and TRBJ2-3; 8 bases line up with TRBD2. Germline CDR1 SGHVS, CDR2 FQNEAQ. V lost 4 bases and J lost 6; bases outside the gene matches: 6. The CDR3 spans 14 residues. Here the CDR3 DNA reads TGTGCCAGCAGCTCGAGCGGGAGCTGGGATACGCAGTATTTT. Residues: CASSSSGSWDTQYF.

The chain joins TRBV5-4 to TRBJ1-1, with no clear D. The V end was cut by 4 bases, the J end by 1 base, with 14 bases between. CDR1 and CDR2 (germline): SGHNT, YYREEE (reference sequence). The CDR3 is made up of 15 amino acids. This chain's CDR3 is CASSPRLSGNTEAFF. CDR3 nucleotides: TGTGCCAGCAGCCCCCGCCTTTCCGGGAACACTGAAGCTTTCTTT. The whole variable domain, filled in from reference TRBV5-4 and TRBJ1-1, reads ETGVTQSPTHLIKTRGQQVTLRCSSQSGHNTVSWYQQALGQGPQFIFQYYREEENGRGNFPPRFSGLQFPNYSSELNVNALELDDSALYLCASSPRLSGNTEAFFGQGTRLTVV.

As concerns this clonotype: At one of its ends the junction is not consistent with the germline gene, which may arise from a read error. CDR3 region: CASSPGMMFEQYF. In DNA form, the CDR3 reads TGCGCCAGCAGCCCAGGGATGATGTTCGAGCAGTACTTC. The rearrangement uses TRBV5-4 and TRBJ2-7, with D maybe TRBD1 (5 bases). The CDR3 contains 13 residues. CDR1 is SGHNT, CDR2 YYREEE, per germline (reference sequence).

This clonotype was picked up many times. The chain links TRBV6-6 to TRBJ1-2, with no clear D. There are 14 residues in the CDR3. The V end was cut by 4 bases, the J end by 0 bases, with 9 bases between. CDR1 and CDR2 (germline): MNHNY, SVGAGI (reference sequence). Written as DNA, the CDR3 is TGTGCCAGCAGTTCCTATGGAACTAACTATGGCTACACCTTC. Protein product: CASSSYGTNYGYTF.

The chain is built from TRBV10-2 and TRBJ2-3, with 11 bases fitting TRBD1. The CDR3 has 17 residues. V shed 0 bases and J 1 base; nucleotides not matched to a gene: 3. The germline gives CDR1 WSHSY, CDR2 SAAADI. CDR3: CASSESLGQGGTDTQYF. The CDR3 coding sequence is TGCGCCAGCAGTGAGTCTTTGGGACAGGGGGGCACAGATACGCAGTATTTT.

This clonotype appeared many times. The chain uses TRBV6-2 or TRBV6-3 and TRBJ1-5, with TRBD1 matching over 8 bases. The CDR3 loop spans 16 amino acids. The V gene end was trimmed by 4 bases and the J gene end by 2 bases; junction bases not matched to a gene: 7. Per the germline V gene, CDR1 is MNHEY and CDR2 is SVGEGT. The CDR3 DNA sequence: TGTGCCAGCAGTTCATCAGGGGGCGTTGGCAATCAGCCCCAGCATTTT. Its translation: CASSSSGGVGNQPQHF.

This clonotype showed up just a few times. The V gene is TRBV10-3, the J gene TRBJ2-7; TRBD1 is a possible D gene (6 bases). Trimming removed 2 bases from V and 2 bases from J, with 7 bases in between. The germline V gene has CDR1 ENHRY and CDR2 SYGVKD. The CDR3 extends over 13 amino acids. Here the CDR3 DNA reads TGTGCCATCAGTGAGGGGGACACCTACGAGCAGTACTTC. Amino acids: CAISEGDTYEQYF.